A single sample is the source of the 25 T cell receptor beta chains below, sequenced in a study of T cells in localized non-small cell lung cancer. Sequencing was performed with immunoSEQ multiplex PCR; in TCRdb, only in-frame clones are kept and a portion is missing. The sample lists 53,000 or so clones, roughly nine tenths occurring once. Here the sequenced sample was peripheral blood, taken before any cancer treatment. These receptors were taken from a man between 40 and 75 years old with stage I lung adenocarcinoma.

The DNA for the CDR3 is TGTGCCAGTAGTATAGAGGACACGACCTACAATGAGCAGTTCTTC. It yields the protein CASSIEDTTYNEQFF. The genes are TRBV19 and TRBJ2-1, with D possibly being TRBD1 (5 bases). CDR1 is LNHDA, CDR2 SQIVND, per germline (reference sequence). The CDR3 loop spans 15 amino acids. V lost 0 bases and J lost 2, with 8 bases in between. Full variable domain (remainder filled in from reference TRBV19 and TRBJ2-1): DGGITQSPKYLFRKEGQNVTLSCEQNLNHDAMYWYRQDPGQGLRLIYYSQIVNDFQKGDIAEGYSVSREKKESFPLTVTSAQKNPTAFYLCASSIEDTTYNEQFFGPGTRLTVL.

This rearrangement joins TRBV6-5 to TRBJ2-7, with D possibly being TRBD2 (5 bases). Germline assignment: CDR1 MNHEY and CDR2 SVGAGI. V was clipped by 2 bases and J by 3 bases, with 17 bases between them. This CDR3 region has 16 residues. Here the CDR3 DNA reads TGTGCCAGCAGTTACGGTTCGTACGGGAATGGCTACGAGCAGTACTTC. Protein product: CASSYGSYGNGYEQYF.

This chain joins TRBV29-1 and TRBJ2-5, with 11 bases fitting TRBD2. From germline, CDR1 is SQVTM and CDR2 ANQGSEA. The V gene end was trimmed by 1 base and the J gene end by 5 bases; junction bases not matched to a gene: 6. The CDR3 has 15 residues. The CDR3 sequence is CSVEASSGRPETQYF. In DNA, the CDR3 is TGCAGCGTTGAAGCTTCTAGCGGGAGGCCCGAGACCCAGTACTTC.

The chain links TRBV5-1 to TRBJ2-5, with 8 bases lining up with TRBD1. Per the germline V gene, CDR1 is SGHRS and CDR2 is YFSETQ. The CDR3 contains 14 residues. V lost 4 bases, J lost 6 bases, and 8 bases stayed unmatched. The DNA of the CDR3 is TGCGCCAGCAGCGGCGGACAGGGTCGACAGACCCAGTACTTC. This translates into CASSGGQGRQTQYF.

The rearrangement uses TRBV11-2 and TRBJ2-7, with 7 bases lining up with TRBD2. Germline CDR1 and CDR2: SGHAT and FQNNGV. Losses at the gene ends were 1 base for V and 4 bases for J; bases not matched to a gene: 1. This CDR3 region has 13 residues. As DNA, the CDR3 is TGTGCCAGCAGCTTAGGGACTAGATACGAGCAGTACTTC. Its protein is CASSLGTRYEQYF.

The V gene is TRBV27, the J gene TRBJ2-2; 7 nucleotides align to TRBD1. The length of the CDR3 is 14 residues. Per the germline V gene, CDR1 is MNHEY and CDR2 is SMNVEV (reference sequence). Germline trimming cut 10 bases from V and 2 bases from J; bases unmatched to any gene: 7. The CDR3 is CATRQGVNTGELFF. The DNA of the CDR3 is TGTGCCACCCGACAGGGCGTCAACACCGGGGAGCTGTTTTTT.

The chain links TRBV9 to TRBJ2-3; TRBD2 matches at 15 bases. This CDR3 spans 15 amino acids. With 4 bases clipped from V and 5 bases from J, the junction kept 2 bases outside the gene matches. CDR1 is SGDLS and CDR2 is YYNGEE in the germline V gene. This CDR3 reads CASSMGLAGGDTQYF. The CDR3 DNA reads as TGTGCCAGCAGCATGGGACTAGCGGGAGGAGATACGCAGTATTTT.

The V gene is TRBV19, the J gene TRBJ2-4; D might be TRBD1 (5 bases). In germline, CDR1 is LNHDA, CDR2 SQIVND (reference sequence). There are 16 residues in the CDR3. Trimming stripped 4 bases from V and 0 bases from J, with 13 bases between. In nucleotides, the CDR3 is TGTGCCAGTAGTACAACAGGCGCCCTAGCCAAAAACATTCAGTACTTC. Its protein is CASSTTGALAKNIQYF.

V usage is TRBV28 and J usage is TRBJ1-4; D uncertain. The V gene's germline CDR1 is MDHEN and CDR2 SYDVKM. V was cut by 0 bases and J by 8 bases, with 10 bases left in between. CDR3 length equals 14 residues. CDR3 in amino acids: CASSLWALGEKLFF. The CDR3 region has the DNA TGTGCCAGCAGTTTATGGGCTCTAGGAGAAAAACTGTTTTTT.

The CDR3 nucleotides read TGTGCCAGCACCCTGTTGAACGAGCAGTACTTC. Amino acids: CASTLLNEQYF. The chain recombines TRBV5-6 with TRBJ2-7; D gene ambiguous. The CDR3 is 11 amino acids. With 6 bases removed from V and 5 bases from J, the gap between germline ends came to 9 bases. CDR1 is SGHDT, CDR2 YYEEEE, per germline.

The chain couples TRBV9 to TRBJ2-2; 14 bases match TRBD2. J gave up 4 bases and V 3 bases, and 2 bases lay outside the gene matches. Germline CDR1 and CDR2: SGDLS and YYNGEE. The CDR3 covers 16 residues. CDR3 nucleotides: TGTGCCAGCAGCGCGGGACTAGCGGGAGCCACCGGGGAGCTGTTTTTT. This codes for CASSAGLAGATGELFF.

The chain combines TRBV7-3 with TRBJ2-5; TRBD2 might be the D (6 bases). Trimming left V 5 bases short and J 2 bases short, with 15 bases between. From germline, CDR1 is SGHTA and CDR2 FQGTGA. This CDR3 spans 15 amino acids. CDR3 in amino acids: CASSPEAGTQETQYF. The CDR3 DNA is TGTGCCAGCAGCCCTGAGGCAGGGACTCAAGAGACCCAGTACTTC.

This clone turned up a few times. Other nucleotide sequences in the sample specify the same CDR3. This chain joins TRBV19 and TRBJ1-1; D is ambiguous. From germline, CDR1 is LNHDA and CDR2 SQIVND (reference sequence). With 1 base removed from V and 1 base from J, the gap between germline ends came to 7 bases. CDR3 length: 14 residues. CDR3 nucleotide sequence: TGTGCCAGTAGTATAGGTCGGGGGAACACTGAAGCTTTCTTT. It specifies CASSIGRGNTEAFF. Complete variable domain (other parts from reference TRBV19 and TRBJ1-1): DGGITQSPKYLFRKEGQNVTLSCEQNLNHDAMYWYRQDPGQGLRLIYYSQIVNDFQKGDIAEGYSVSREKKESFPLTVTSAQKNPTAFYLCASSIGRGNTEAFFGQGTRLTVV.

CDR3 DNA: TGTGCCAGCAGCTTGACAGGGGCAGGAAACACCATATATTTT. It translates to CASSLTGAGNTIYF. The chain carries TRBV7-3 and TRBJ1-3, with TRBD1 matching over 8 bases. Germline values: CDR1 SGHTA, CDR2 FQGTGA. The V gene end was trimmed by 3 bases and the J gene end by 4 bases; junction bases not matched to a gene: 2. The CDR3 covers 14 residues.

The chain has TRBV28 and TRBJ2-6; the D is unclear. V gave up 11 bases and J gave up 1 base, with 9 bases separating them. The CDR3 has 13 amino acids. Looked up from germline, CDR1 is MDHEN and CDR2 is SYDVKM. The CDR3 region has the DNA TGTGCCGGGCGGCAGTCTGGGGCCAACGTCCTGACTTTC. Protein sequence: CAGRQSGANVLTF.

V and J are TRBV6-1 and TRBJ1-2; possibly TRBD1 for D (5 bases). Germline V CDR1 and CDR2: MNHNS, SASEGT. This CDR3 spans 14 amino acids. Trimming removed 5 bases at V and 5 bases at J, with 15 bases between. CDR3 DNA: TGTGCCAGCAGTTTCGGGGCGACTTATTATGGCTACACCTTC. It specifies CASSFGATYYGYTF.

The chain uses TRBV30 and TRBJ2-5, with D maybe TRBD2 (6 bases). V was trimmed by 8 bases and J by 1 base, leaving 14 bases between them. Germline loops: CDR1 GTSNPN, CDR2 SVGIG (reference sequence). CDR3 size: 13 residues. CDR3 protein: CAVAFGSQETQYF. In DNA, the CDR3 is TGTGCCGTAGCCTTCGGGAGCCAAGAGACCCAGTACTTC.

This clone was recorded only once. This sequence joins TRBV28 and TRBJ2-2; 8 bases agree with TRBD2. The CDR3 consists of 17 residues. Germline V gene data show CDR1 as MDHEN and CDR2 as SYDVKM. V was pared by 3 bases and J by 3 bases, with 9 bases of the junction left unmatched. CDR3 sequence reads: CASSFLDSGIYTGELFF. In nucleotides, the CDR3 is TGTGCCAGCAGTTTTCTAGATAGCGGGATATACACCGGGGAGCTGTTTTTT.

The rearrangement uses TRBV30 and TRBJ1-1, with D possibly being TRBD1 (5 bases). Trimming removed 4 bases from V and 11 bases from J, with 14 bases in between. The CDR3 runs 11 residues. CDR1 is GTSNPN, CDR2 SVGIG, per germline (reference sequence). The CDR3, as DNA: TGTGCCTGGACCAGGGCCCTTGGGGCTTTCTTT. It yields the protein CAWTRALGAFF.

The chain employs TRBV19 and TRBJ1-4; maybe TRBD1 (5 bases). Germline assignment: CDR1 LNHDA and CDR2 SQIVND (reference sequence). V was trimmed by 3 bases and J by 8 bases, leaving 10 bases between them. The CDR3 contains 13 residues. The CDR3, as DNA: TGTGCCAGTAGTATCGGGGGGAGGGAAAAACTGTTTTTT. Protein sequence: CASSIGGREKLFF.

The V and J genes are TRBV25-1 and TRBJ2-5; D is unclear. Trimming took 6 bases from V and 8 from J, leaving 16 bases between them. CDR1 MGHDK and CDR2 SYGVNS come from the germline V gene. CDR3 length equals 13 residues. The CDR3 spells CASSVTHVPTQYF. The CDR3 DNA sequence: TGTGCCAGCAGCGTTACTCACGTCCCAACCCAGTACTTC.

In DNA, the CDR3 is TGTGCCAGTAGTCCACGACAGGGGGCCTATGGCTACACCTTC. It codes for CASSPRQGAYGYTF. This chain links TRBV19 with TRBJ1-2; 10 bases align to TRBD1. Germline V gene lookup returns CDR1 LNHDA and CDR2 SQIVND (reference sequence). The CDR3 loop spans 14 amino acids. Unmatched junction bases numbered 4, after V lost 5 bases and J lost 4 bases.

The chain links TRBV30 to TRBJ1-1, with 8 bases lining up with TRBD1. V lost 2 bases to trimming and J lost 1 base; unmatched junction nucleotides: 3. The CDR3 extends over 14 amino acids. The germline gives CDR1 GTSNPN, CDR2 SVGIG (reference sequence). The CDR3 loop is CAWSNGQGNTEAFF. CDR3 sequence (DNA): TGTGCCTGGAGTAACGGACAGGGGAACACTGAAGCTTTCTTT. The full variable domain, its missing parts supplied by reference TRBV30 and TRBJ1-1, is SQTIHQWPATLVQPVGSPLSLECTVEGTSNPNLYWYRQAAGRGLQLLFYSVGIGQISSEVPQNLSASRPQDRQFILSSKKLLLSDSGFYLCAWSNGQGNTEAFFGQGTRLTVV.

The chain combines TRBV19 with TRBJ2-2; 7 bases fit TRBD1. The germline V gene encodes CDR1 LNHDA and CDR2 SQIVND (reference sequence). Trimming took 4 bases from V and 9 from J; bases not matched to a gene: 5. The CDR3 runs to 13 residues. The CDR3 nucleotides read TGTGCCAGTAGTACCCGGGACAGCCGGGAGCTGTTTTTT. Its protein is CASSTRDSRELFF.

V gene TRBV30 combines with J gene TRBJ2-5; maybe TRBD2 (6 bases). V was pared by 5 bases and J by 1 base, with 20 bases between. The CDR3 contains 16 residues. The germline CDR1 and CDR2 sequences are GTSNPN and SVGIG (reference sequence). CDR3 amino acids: CAWDGDVEGLQETQYF. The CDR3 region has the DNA TGTGCCTGGGATGGCGACGTCGAGGGACTCCAAGAGACCCAGTACTTC.